These T cell receptor beta chains were read from a single sample in a study of blood T cell repertoires in COVID-19. Assay used: immunoSEQ multiplex PCR; TCRdb lists only in-frame clones, some missing. The table shows roughly 59,000 clones, with roughly 81% occurring only once. Sequences were obtained from peripheral blood. These receptors originate from a man older than 75 with acute or convalescent COVID-19. Both conserved end residues are part of each CDR3. D genes are given only for firm matches. Rows give clone size only sometimes, using once, few, many, or a class for an expanded clone.

clone size	J gene	V gene	D gene	CDR3 length	CDR3 protein	CDR3 DNA
-	TRBJ2-7	TRBV29-1	-	13	CSVEDPRPGEKYF	TGCAGCGTTGAAGACCCCCGGCCAGGGGAAAAGTACTTC
-	TRBJ2-3	TRBV5-6	TRBD1	15	CASSLGQGIGDTQYF	TGTGCCAGCAGCTTGGGACAGGGGATCGGGGATACGCAGTATTTT
-	TRBJ2-1	TRBV24-1	TRBD2	16	CATSPLTSGGLNEQFF	TGTGCCACCAGTCCCCTGACTAGCGGGGGTCTCAATGAGCAGTTCTTC
-	TRBJ2-1	TRBV5-1	TRBD2	17	CASSGTSGGQSYNEQFF	TGCGCCAGCAGCGGGACTAGCGGGGGCCAGTCCTACAATGAGCAGTTCTTC
-	TRBJ1-6	TRBV7-2	TRBD1	14	CASSFDRGSSPLHF	TGTGCCAGCAGCTTTGACAGGGGTAGTTCACCCCTCCACTTT
-	TRBJ2-3	TRBV19	TRBD2	16	CASSILAGGPGDTQYF	TGTGCCAGTAGTATTCTGGCGGGGGGGCCGGGCGATACGCAGTATTTT
-	TRBJ2-3	TRBV5-1	TRBD1	17	CASSEGAGGTSTDTQYF	TGCGCCAGCAGCGAAGGGGCAGGGGGTACTAGCACAGATACGCAGTATTTT
-	TRBJ2-2	TRBV5-6	-	13	CASSHQGTGELFF	TGTGCCAGCAGCCATCAGGGAACCGGGGAGCTGTTTTTT
-	TRBJ2-5	TRBV7-2	-	14	CASSLGRGGETQYF	TGTGCCAGCAGCTTAGGGCGGGGTGGGGAGACCCAGTACTTC
-	TRBJ1-2	TRBV28	-	11	CASRLGPSYTF	TGTGCCAGCAGGCTGGGGCCATCCTACACCTTC
-	TRBJ1-4	TRBV7-2	-	14	CASSLMAANEKLFF	TGTGCCAGCAGCTTAATGGCAGCTAATGAAAAACTGTTTTTT
-	TRBJ2-6	TRBV7-2	TRBD1	17	CASSLAQGATGANVLTF	TGTGCCAGCAGCTTAGCTCAGGGGGCAACAGGGGCCAACGTCCTGACTTTC
-	TRBJ1-1	TRBV7-9	-	12	CASRLPNTEAFF	TGTGCCAGCAGACTTCCGAACACTGAAGCTTTCTTT
-	TRBJ1-6	TRBV6-5	TRBD1	16	CASSYSGQGFFSPLHF	TGTGCCAGCAGTTACTCGGGACAGGGGTTTTTTTCCCCCCTCCACTTT
-	TRBJ2-7	TRBV30	TRBD1	13	CAWSRGQSYEQYF	TGTGCCTGGAGTCGGGGACAGAGCTACGAGCAGTACTTC
few	TRBJ1-1	TRBV5-1	-	13	CASSSFVNTEAFF	TGCGCCAGCAGCTCCTTTGTTAACACTGAAGCTTTCTTT
-	TRBJ1-1	TRBV29-1	TRBD1	12	CSVAGGITEAFF	TGCAGCGTTGCAGGGGGCATCACTGAAGCTTTCTTT
-	TRBJ1-1	TRBV6-2/TRBV6-3	TRBD1	15	CASSYFGQVGAEAFF	TGTGCCAGCAGTTACTTCGGACAGGTAGGCGCTGAAGCTTTCTTT
-	TRBJ2-2	TRBV4-2	-	15	CASSQGTGNTGELFF	TGTGCCAGCAGCCAAGGTACAGGGAACACCGGGGAGCTGTTTTTT
-	TRBJ1-1	TRBV28	-	14	CASSYPGLNTEAFF	TGTGCCAGCAGTTATCCAGGTCTGAACACTGAAGCTTTCTTT
-	TRBJ1-6	TRBV11-2	-	17	CASSSPGRVSYNSPLHF	TGTGCCAGCAGCTCCCCCGGGAGGGTCTCCTATAATTCACCCCTCCACTTT
-	TRBJ1-2	TRBV9	TRBD1	17	CASSVVRDRGVGYGYTF	TGTGCCAGCAGCGTAGTACGCGACAGGGGGGTTGGCTATGGCTACACCTTC
few	TRBJ2-5	TRBV18	-	13	CASSPIGAETQYF	TGTGCCAGCTCACCAATTGGGGCGGAGACCCAGTACTTC
many	TRBJ2-7	TRBV29-1	-	15	CSVVGDSRRGYEQYF	TGCAGCGTTGTAGGAGACAGTCGGAGGGGCTACGAGCAGTACTTC
-	TRBJ2-7	TRBV7-3	TRBD1	13	CASSWTQGDEQYF	TGTGCCAGCAGCTGGACCCAGGGGGACGAGCAGTACTTC
-	TRBJ1-2	TRBV20-1	-	13	CSASLTGNYGYTF	TGCAGTGCTAGTTTAACGGGAAACTATGGCTACACCTTC
-	TRBJ2-1	TRBV5-1	-	13	CASSLPPLNEQFF	TGCGCCAGCAGCTTGCCCCCTCTCAATGAGCAGTTCTTC
-	TRBJ1-2	TRBV18	TRBD1	17	CASSPYRQGAGDDGYTF	TGTGCCAGCTCACCCTACAGACAGGGGGCCGGCGACGATGGCTACACCTTC
-	TRBJ2-3	TRBV6-2/TRBV6-3	-	16	CASSSDSIAGTDTQYF	TGTGCCAGCAGCTCGGACAGTATCGCCGGCACAGATACGCAGTATTTT
-	TRBJ1-2	TRBV3-1/TRBV3-2	-	13	CASSRSTEYGYTF	TGTGCCAGCAGCCGGTCGACAGAGTATGGCTACACCTTC
-	TRBJ2-7	TRBV28	-	15	CASSSGAVSSYEQYF	TGTGCCAGCAGTTCGGGAGCTGTGAGCTCCTACGAGCAGTACTTC
-	TRBJ1-4	TRBV5-1	-	14	CASSLQGENEKLFF	TGCGCCAGCAGCTTACAGGGCGAAAATGAAAAACTGTTTTTT
-	TRBJ2-1	TRBV5-4	-	15	CASSLAGTLYNEQFF	TGTGCCAGCAGCCTCGCCGGGACACTATACAATGAGCAGTTCTTC
-	TRBJ1-1	TRBV2	-	12	CASRGLETEAFF	TGTGCCAGCAGGGGCCTTGAAACTGAAGCTTTCTTT
-	TRBJ2-1	TRBV5-1	-	14	CASFKGGGVDEQFF	TGCGCCAGCTTCAAGGGAGGTGGGGTCGATGAGCAGTTCTTC
-	TRBJ1-4	TRBV7-9	TRBD1	16	CASSSSRDRANEKLFF	TGTGCCAGCAGCTCGTCCAGGGACAGGGCCAACGAAAAACTGTTTTTT
-	TRBJ1-5	TRBV2	TRBD1	13	CASSVGQGQPQHF	TGTGCCAGCAGTGTCGGACAGGGCCAGCCCCAGCATTTT
-	TRBJ1-2	TRBV2	-	14	CASSEMGALDGYTF	TGTGCCAGCAGTGAGATGGGGGCTCTAGATGGCTACACCTTC
-	TRBJ1-5	TRBV6-2/TRBV6-3	-	15	CASSSLRRGNQPQHF	TGTGCCAGCAGTTCCTTGCGCCGAGGCAATCAGCCCCAGCATTTT
-	TRBJ2-5	TRBV5-4	TRBD1	14	CASSSKDREETQYF	TGTGCCAGCAGCTCCAAGGACAGGGAAGAGACCCAGTACTTC
-	TRBJ2-3	TRBV21-1	-	20	CASSKQYKGRLTGGWHTQYF	TGTGCCAGCAGCAAACAATACAAGGGTCGATTGACAGGGGGTTGGCATACGCAGTATTTT
-	TRBJ1-2	TRBV9	-	14	CASSALTGFYGYTF	TGTGCCAGCAGCGCCCTCACGGGGTTTTATGGCTACACCTTC
few	TRBJ2-7	TRBV19	TRBD1	11	CASTGGYEQYF	TGTGCCAGTACAGGGGGCTACGAGCAGTACTTC
-	TRBJ2-7	TRBV6-6	-	14	CASSYRSGSGEQYF	TGTGCCAGCAGTTACAGGTCGGGGTCGGGTGAGCAGTACTTC
-	TRBJ1-1	TRBV3-1/TRBV3-2	-	16	CASSHDRDKKNTEAFF	TGTGCCAGCAGCCACGATCGGGACAAGAAGAACACTGAAGCTTTCTTT
-	TRBJ1-2	TRBV28	-	13	CASSLTGIYGYTF	TGTGCCAGCAGTTTAACAGGGATCTATGGCTACACCTTC